This passage covers 26 T cell receptor beta chains from one sample sequenced in a study of response to subunit inactivated influenza vaccine. TCRdb re-called the RT-PCR reads through MiXCR, storing one row per CDR3 protein. The table shows 500,000 to 650,000 distinct CDR3 sequences, with under 9% occurring only once. The sequencing used PBMCs from blood, collected 23 to 25 months after vaccination. The receptors here all came from a man in his fifties or sixties who received an inactivated influenza vaccine.

The table lists this clonotype with a few counts. The CDR3 sequence: CASSGSGSAYSSYNEQFF. In DNA form, the CDR3 reads TGTGCCAGCAGCGGGTCAGGGTCTGCTTATAGCTCCTACAATGAGCAGTTCTTC. The chain joins TRBV5-6 to TRBJ2-1; TRBD1 might be the D (5 bases). The CDR3 sequence is 18 residues long. Trimming cost V 4 bases and J 0 bases, with 20 bases left between them. Germline V gene sequence: CDR1 SGHDT, CDR2 YYEEEE.

The gene calls are TRBV6-2 or TRBV6-3 and TRBJ2-6; D unresolved. CDR1 and CDR2 (germline): MNHEY, SVGEGT. This CDR3 region has 16 residues. V gave up 2 bases and J gave up 0 bases, with 8 bases separating them. CDR3 DNA: TGTGCCAGCAGTTACGTAGAGCTCTCTGGGGCCAACGTCCTGACTTTC. It translates to CASSYVELSGANVLTF.

The chain carries TRBV7-2 and TRBJ2-3, with a possible D match to TRBD2 (5 bases). CDR1 SGHTA and CDR2 FQGNSA come from the germline V gene. Trimming left V 5 bases short and J 6 bases short, with 21 bases between. CDR3 length: 16 residues. The CDR3 sequence is CASSTQMVTSGDTQYF. The CDR3 DNA reads as TGTGCCAGCAGCACCCAAATGGTCACGAGCGGTGATACGCAGTATTTT. Filled out from reference TRBV7-2 and TRBJ2-3, the complete variable domain reads GAGVSQSPSNKVTEKGKDVELRCDPISGHTALYWYRQSLGQGLEFLIYFQGNSAPDKSGLPSDRFSAERTGGSVSTLTIQRTQQEDSAVYLCASSTQMVTSGDTQYFGPGTRLTVL.

In this sample, this clonotype turned up a few times. The V call is TRBV29-1, the J call TRBJ2-3; possible D gene TRBD2, 6 bases. Per germline, CDR1 SQVTM and CDR2 ANQGSEA. The V end lost 8 bases, the J end lost 0 bases, and 18 bases lay between the germline ends. This CDR3 spans 15 amino acids. CDR3 coding DNA: TGCAGCCTCCTAGGGCTAGCGTTCAGCACAGATACGCAGTATTTT. This sequence encodes CSLLGLAFSTDTQYF.

This chain joins TRBV20-1 and TRBJ2-7; 7 bases are shared with TRBD1. The CDR3 spans 14 residues. The germline CDR1 and CDR2 sequences are DFQATT and SNEGSKA (reference sequence). Losses at the gene ends were 2 bases for V and 3 bases for J; bases not matched to a gene: 7. CDR3 protein: CSARLTDRVYEQYF. DNA of the CDR3: TGCAGTGCTAGACTCACCGACAGGGTCTACGAGCAGTACTTC.

This clonotype has at least ten counts. The chain recombines TRBV20-1 with TRBJ1-1; a weak D match, TRBD1 (5 bases). The V end was cut by 6 bases, the J end by 4 bases, with 15 bases between. This CDR3 is built from 13 residues. CDR1 and CDR2 from the germline V gene are DFQATT and SNEGSKA (reference sequence). The CDR3, as DNA: TGCAGTGCCCGGGGGGAAACTGGCACTGAAGCTTTCTTT. The encoded protein is CSARGETGTEAFF.

This clonotype was observed a few times. The chain joins TRBV5-6 to TRBJ1-1; D may be TRBD1 (5 bases). The germline CDR1 and CDR2 sequences are SGHDT and YYEEEE. The CDR3 covers 14 residues. The V gene lost 5 bases and the J gene lost 4 bases, with 15 bases spanning the gap. The CDR3, as DNA: TGTGCCAGCAGGGAGGCGGGGGTGGGCACTGAAGCTTTCTTT. Translating gives CASREAGVGTEAFF.

The V and J genes are TRBV5-1 and TRBJ2-1, with 7 bases aligning to TRBD2. CDR3 size: 14 residues. Germline CDR1 and CDR2: SGHRS and YFSETQ. With 6 bases clipped from V and 3 bases from J, the junction kept 6 bases outside the gene matches. The CDR3: CASKSGDYYNEQFF. The DNA of the CDR3 is TGCGCCAGCAAATCGGGGGACTACTACAATGAGCAGTTCTTC.

In its sample, this clonotype was seen a few times. This rearrangement joins TRBV18 to TRBJ1-4; D might be TRBD1 (5 bases). Germline-derived CDR1 and CDR2 are KGHSH and LQKENI. This CDR3 is built from 15 residues. The V gene lost 0 bases and the J gene lost 8 bases, with 13 bases spanning the gap. The CDR3 region has the DNA TGTGCCAGCTCACCACCCGCAGGGCCAAGCGAAAAACTGTTTTTT. Its protein product is CASSPPAGPSEKLFF.

The rearrangement uses TRBV11-2 and TRBJ2-3; 10 bases align to TRBD2. This CDR3 has 16 residues. The germline V gene encodes CDR1 SGHAT and CDR2 FQNNGV. The trim removed 2 bases at V and 6 bases at J, leaving 8 bases unmatched. The CDR3 bases are TGTGCCAGCAGCTTACTAGCGGGGGCAACCGGGGATACGCAGTATTTT. This sequence encodes CASSLLAGATGDTQYF.

This chain uses TRBV5-6 with TRBJ2-2; D call uncertain. The germline gives CDR1 SGHDT, CDR2 YYEEEE. Trimming took 3 bases from V and 1 from J, leaving 4 bases between them. The CDR3 loop spans 13 amino acids. CDR3 residues: CASSSMNTGELFF. Written as DNA, the CDR3 is TGTGCCAGCAGCTCAATGAACACCGGGGAGCTGTTTTTT. Using reference TRBV5-6 and TRBJ2-2 for the parts outside the CDR3, the full variable domain is DAGVTQSPTHLIKTRGQQVTLRCSPKSGHDTVSWYQQALGQGPQFIFQYYEEEERQRGNFPDRFSGHQFPNYSSELNVNALLLGDSALYLCASSSMNTGELFFGEGSRLTVL.

The chain uses TRBV15 and TRBJ1-4, with 7 bases fitting TRBD1. Germline lookup yields CDR1 LNHNV and CDR2 YYDKDF (reference sequence). There are 17 residues in the CDR3. V was pared by 0 bases and J by 4 bases, with 8 bases of the junction left unmatched. In nucleotides, the CDR3 is TGTGCCACCAGCAGAGATTGGGGGGACAGTCTTAATGAAAAACTGTTTTTT. Amino acid sequence: CATSRDWGDSLNEKLFF.

This rearrangement joins TRBV10-3 to TRBJ2-7; 11 bases map to TRBD1. This CDR3 is built from 14 residues. Germline lookup yields CDR1 ENHRY and CDR2 SYGVKD. J was trimmed by 5 bases and V by 3 bases; bases with no gene match: 3. CDR3 bases: TGTGCCATCAGTGACCCGGGACAGGGGGACGAGCAGTACTTC. Translating gives CAISDPGQGDEQYF.

This clonotype was detected a few times. This chain joins TRBV11-1 and TRBJ2-1; TRBD2 matches at 11 bases. From germline, CDR1 is SGHAT and CDR2 FQDESV (reference sequence). V was pared by 3 bases and J by 8 bases, with 12 bases of the junction left unmatched. The CDR3 has 17 amino acids. The CDR3 bases are TGTGCCAGCAGCTTTTTTACTAGCGGGGGTCTGGGTGATGAGCAGTTCTTC. Protein sequence: CASSFFTSGGLGDEQFF.

This clonotype was detected many times. The CDR3 loop is CSVSPGLAGVYEQYF. Here the CDR3 DNA reads TGCAGCGTTTCCCCCGGACTAGCGGGAGTATACGAGCAGTACTTC. The chain couples TRBV29-1 to TRBJ2-7, with 13 bases identical to TRBD2. CDR3 size: 15 residues. Germline V gives CDR1 SQVTM, CDR2 ANQGSEA. Trimming took 5 bases from V and 4 from J; bases not matched to a gene: 8.

This clonotype occurred a few times. The chain employs TRBV7-9 and TRBJ2-7; D might be TRBD1 (6 bases). CDR3 size: 13 residues. Per germline, CDR1 SEHNR and CDR2 FQNEAQ (reference sequence). V lost 5 bases to trimming and J lost 5 bases, with 13 bases between them. This CDR3 is CASSPTGTHEQYF. CDR3 bases: TGTGCCAGCAGCCCCACAGGGACCCACGAGCAGTACTTC.

This clonotype was seen a few times. The chain uses TRBV11-2 and TRBJ1-6, with 9 bases lining up with TRBD1. CDR1 is SGHAT and CDR2 is FQNNGV in the germline V gene. Trimming cost V 5 bases and J 7 bases; bases outside gene matches: 9. The CDR3 totals 16 residues. DNA of the CDR3: TGTGCCAGCAGCAACTTTCACAGGGGGCGGAATTCACCCCTCCACTTT. Translating it yields CASSNFHRGRNSPLHF.

This clonotype was found a few times. The chain joins TRBV5-6 to TRBJ1-5; D uncertain. CDR3 length equals 15 residues. Germline-derived CDR1 and CDR2 are SGHDT and YYEEEE. V shed 1 base and J shed 3 bases, with 11 bases lying between them. DNA for the CDR3: TGTGCCAGCAGCTTGAGCGGGAAGGTCAATCAGCCCCAGCATTTT. It codes for CASSLSGKVNQPQHF.

This clonotype was detected a few times. The gene calls are TRBV6-5 and TRBJ2-1; 8 bases are a match to TRBD2. Per germline, CDR1 MNHEY and CDR2 SVGAGI. CDR3 length: 16 amino acids. The V gene end was trimmed by 0 bases and the J gene end by 7 bases; junction bases not matched to a gene: 8. The CDR3 reads CASSYSPTPSGNEQFF. In DNA, the CDR3 is TGTGCCAGCAGTTACTCCCCCACTCCTAGCGGGAATGAGCAGTTCTTC.

This clonotype appeared a few times. The chain employs TRBV7-6 and TRBJ1-6; perhaps TRBD1 as D (6 bases). Germline V gene sequence: CDR1 SGHVS, CDR2 FNYEAQ. The CDR3 is 18 residues long. The germline V and J ends were trimmed by 1 base and 1 base, with 14 bases remaining between them. CDR3 sequence (DNA): TGTGCCAGCAGCTTAGTCTTCGGGGGGCAGTCCTATAATTCACCCCTCCACTTT. This gives the protein CASSLVFGGQSYNSPLHF.

This clonotype was detected ten times or more. The CDR3 region has the DNA TGCAGTGCTGGGGAGGGAACCTACAATGAGCAGTTCTTC. It is translated as CSAGEGTYNEQFF. The chain combines TRBV20-1 with TRBJ2-1, with 7 nucleotides matching TRBD2. In germline, CDR1 is DFQATT, CDR2 SNEGSKA (reference sequence). This CDR3 has 13 amino acids. V shed 5 bases and J 2 bases; nucleotides not matched to a gene: 3.

This chain joins TRBV6-2 or TRBV6-3 and TRBJ1-2; the D is unclear. V lost 0 bases and J lost 7, with 9 bases in between. CDR3 size: 13 residues. CDR1 is MNHEY, CDR2 SVGEGT, per germline. CDR3: CASSYSTQLGYTF. The CDR3, as DNA: TGTGCCAGCAGTTACTCGACGCAGCTTGGCTACACCTTC.

This clonotype came up a few times. J is TRBJ2-1 and V is TRBV28; tentative D call: TRBD1 (5 bases). The CDR3 contains 13 residues. V lost 3 bases to trimming and J lost 15 bases, with 18 bases between them. From germline, CDR1 is MDHEN and CDR2 SYDVKM. The CDR3: CASSLGPGSDLFF. The CDR3 DNA reads TGTGCCAGCAGTTTGGGGCCCGGGTCTGATCTGTTCTTC. Full variable domain (rest looked up from reference TRBV28 and TRBJ2-1): DVKVTQSSRYLVKRTGEKVFLECVQDMDHENMFWYRQDPGLGLRLIYFSYDVKMKEKGDIPEGYSVSREKKERFSLILESASTNQTSMYLCASSLGPGSDLFFGPGTRLTVL.

This clonotype has only a few counts. The V and J genes are TRBV6-2 or TRBV6-3 and TRBJ1-4, with D uncertain. From germline, CDR1 is MNHEY and CDR2 SVGEGT. This CDR3 is built from 13 residues. Trimming shortened V by 2 bases and J by 4 bases, and 5 bases separated the two germline ends. In nucleotides, the CDR3 is TGTGCCAGCAGTTACGTCCGTAATGAAAAACTGTTTTTT. Residues: CASSYVRNEKLFF.

This clonotype was recorded at least ten times. The rearrangement links TRBV5-1 to TRBJ2-2, with no clear D. The CDR3 has 13 residues. V lost 5 bases and J lost 3, with 8 bases in between. Looked up from germline, CDR1 is SGHRS and CDR2 is YFSETQ. The CDR3 protein is CASRFQYTGELFF. The CDR3 coding sequence is TGCGCCAGCAGATTTCAGTACACCGGGGAGCTGTTTTTT.

Only one count was recorded for this clonotype. CDR3 sequence (DNA): TGTGCCAGCAGCTTGCAAGGACTACAAGGCTACACCTTC. Its protein product is CASSLQGLQGYTF. The rearrangement uses TRBV5-6 and TRBJ1-2; D gene unclear. This CDR3 comprises 13 residues. CDR1 and CDR2 (germline): SGHDT, YYEEEE. Trimming took off 1 base at V and 8 bases at J, with 12 bases between the two ends. The full variable domain, rest sourced from reference TRBV5-6 and TRBJ1-2, is DAGVTQSPTHLIKTRGQQVTLRCSPKSGHDTVSWYQQALGQGPQFIFQYYEEEERQRGNFPDRFSGHQFPNYSSELNVNALLLGDSALYLCASSLQGLQGYTFGSGTRLTVV.